This T cell receptor (beta chain) was captured by sequencing in a study of blood T cell repertoires in COVID-19. Study as a whole: There were acute and convalescent COVID-19 samples, and they came from the United States, Italy and Spain.

The ends lost 8 bases at V and 7 bases at J; junction bases unmatched: 4. Germline CDR1 and CDR2: MDHEN and SYDVKM. The CDR3 spans 11 residues. Original processing notes: Estimation of nucleated cell counts relied on the amplification of reference gene primers. This table comes from immunoSEQ multiplex PCR, and its TCRdb copy is limited to in-frame clones, with some not included. The DNA was the basis for D and trimming; V, J and clone size are from that table. The repertoire has fewer than 250,000 clones, 88% of them found once; the top ten carry 2.5% to 3.5%. The chain combines TRBV28 with TRBJ1-2; 7 positions match TRBD1. The clonotype originates from a woman aged 60-75 years with acute or convalescent COVID-19. Sequenced sample: peripheral blood. The chain's CDR3 is CASQQGIGYTF. CDR3 in DNA: TGTGCCAGCCAACAGGGGATTGGCTACACCTTC.